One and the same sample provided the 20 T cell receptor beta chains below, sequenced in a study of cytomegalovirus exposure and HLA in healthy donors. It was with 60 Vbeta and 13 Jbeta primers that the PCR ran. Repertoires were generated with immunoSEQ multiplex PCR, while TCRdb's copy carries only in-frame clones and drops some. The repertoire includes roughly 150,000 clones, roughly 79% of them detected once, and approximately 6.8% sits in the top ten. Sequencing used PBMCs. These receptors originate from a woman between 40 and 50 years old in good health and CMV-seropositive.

CDR3 coding DNA: TGCGCCAGCAGCTTGGACGTTGGGGCCAACACCGGGGAGCTGTTTTTT. This encodes CASSLDVGANTGELFF. The chain uses TRBV5-1 and TRBJ2-2; tentatively, D is TRBD1 (5 bases). The CDR3 is made up of 16 amino acids. CDR1 and CDR2 (germline): SGHRS, YFSETQ. The ends were cut back, 0 bases at V and 2 bases at J, with 11 bases in the middle. Looking up the rest from reference TRBV5-1 and TRBJ2-2 gives the full variable domain: KAGVTQTPRYLIKTRGQQVTLSCSPISGHRSVSWYQQTPGQGLQFLFEYFSETQRNKGNFPGRFSGRQFSNSRSEMNVSTLELGDSALYLCASSLDVGANTGELFFGEGSRLTVL.

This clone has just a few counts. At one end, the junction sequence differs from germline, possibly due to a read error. As DNA, the CDR3 is TGTGCCAGCAGTGACGGGACTGGGGCCAACGGCCTGACTTTC. Protein: CASSDGTGANGLTF. This sequence joins TRBV2 and TRBJ2-6; D possibly corresponds to TRBD2 (6 bases). From germline, CDR1 is SNHLY and CDR2 FYNNEI. CDR3 length: 14 residues.

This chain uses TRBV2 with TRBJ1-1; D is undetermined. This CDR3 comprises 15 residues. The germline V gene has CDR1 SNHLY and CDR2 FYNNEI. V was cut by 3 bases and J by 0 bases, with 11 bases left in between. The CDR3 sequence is CASSDYGSMNTEAFF. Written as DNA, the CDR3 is TGTGCCAGCAGTGATTACGGGAGCATGAACACTGAAGCTTTCTTT.

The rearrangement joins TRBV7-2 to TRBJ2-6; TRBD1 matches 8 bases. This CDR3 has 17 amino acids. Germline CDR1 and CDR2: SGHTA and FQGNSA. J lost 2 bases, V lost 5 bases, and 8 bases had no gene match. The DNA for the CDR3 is TGTGCCAGCAGCCATGGACAGGGAAGAACTGGGGCCAACGTCCTGACTTTC. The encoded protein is CASSHGQGRTGANVLTF.

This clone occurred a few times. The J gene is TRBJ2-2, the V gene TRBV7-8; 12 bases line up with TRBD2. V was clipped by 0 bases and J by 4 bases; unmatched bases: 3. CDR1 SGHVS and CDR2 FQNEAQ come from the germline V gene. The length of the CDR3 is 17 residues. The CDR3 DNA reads TGTGCCAGCAGCTTAGCTCCGGGACTAGCGGGCACCGGGGAGCTGTTTTTT. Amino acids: CASSLAPGLAGTGELFF.

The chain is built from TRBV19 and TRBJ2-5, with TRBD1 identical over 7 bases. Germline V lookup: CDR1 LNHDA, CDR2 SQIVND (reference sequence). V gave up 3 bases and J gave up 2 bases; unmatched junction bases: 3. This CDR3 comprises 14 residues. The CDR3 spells CASSMGQPQETQYF. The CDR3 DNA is TGTGCCAGTAGTATGGGACAGCCTCAAGAGACCCAGTACTTC.

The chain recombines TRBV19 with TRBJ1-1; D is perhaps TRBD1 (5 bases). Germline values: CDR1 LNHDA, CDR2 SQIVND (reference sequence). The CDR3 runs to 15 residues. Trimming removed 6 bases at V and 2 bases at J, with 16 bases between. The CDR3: CASRGFDRANTEAFF. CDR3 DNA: TGTGCCAGTAGAGGCTTCGACAGAGCAAACACTGAAGCTTTCTTT.

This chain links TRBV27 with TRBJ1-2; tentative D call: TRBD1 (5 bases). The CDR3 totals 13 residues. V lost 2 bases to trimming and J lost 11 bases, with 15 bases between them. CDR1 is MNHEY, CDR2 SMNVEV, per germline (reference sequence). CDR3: CASSLRDSRSYTF. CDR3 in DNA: TGTGCCAGCAGTTTACGCGACAGTCGCAGTTACACCTTC.

CDR3 loop: CASSVRPEPGQGTFF. The DNA of the CDR3 is TGTGCCAGCAGCGTCAGGCCGGAACCGGGACAGGGGACTTTCTTT. This chain connects TRBV9 to TRBJ1-1, with 10 positions matching TRBD1. The CDR3 extends over 15 amino acids. Germline values: CDR1 SGDLS, CDR2 YYNGEE. Trimming took 2 bases from V and 12 from J; bases not matched to a gene: 13.

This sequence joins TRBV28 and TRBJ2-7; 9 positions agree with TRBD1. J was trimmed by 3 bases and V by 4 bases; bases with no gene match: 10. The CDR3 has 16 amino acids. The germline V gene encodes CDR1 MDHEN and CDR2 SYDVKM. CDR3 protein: CASSSSRTGVGYEQYF. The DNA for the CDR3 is TGTGCCAGCAGTTCATCCCGGACAGGGGTTGGCTACGAGCAGTACTTC.

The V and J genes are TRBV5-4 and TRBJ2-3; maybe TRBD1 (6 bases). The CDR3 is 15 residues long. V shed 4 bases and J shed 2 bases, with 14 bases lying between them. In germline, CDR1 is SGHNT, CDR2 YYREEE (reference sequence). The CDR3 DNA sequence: TGTGCCAGCAGCCCTGCTGGGGGCCCCACAGATACGCAGTATTTT. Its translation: CASSPAGGPTDTQYF.

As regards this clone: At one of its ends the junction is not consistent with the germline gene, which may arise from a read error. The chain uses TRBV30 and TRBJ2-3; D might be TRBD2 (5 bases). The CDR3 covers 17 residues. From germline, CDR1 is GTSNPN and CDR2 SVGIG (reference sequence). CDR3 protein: CAWSVLGSSSGTYTQYF. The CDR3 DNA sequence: TGTGCCTGGAGTGTACTGGGGAGTAGCAGTGGCACATATACGCAGTATTTT.

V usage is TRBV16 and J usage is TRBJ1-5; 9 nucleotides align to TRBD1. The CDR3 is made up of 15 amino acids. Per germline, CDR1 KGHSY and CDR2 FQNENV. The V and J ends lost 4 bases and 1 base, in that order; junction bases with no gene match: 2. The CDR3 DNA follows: TGTGCCAGCAGCCGGGACAGGGTGAGCAATCAGCCCCAGCATTTT. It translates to CASSRDRVSNQPQHF.

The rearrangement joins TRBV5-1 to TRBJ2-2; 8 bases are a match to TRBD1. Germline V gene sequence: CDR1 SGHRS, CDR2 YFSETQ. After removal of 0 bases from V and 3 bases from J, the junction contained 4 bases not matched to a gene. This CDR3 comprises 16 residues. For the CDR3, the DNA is TGCGCCAGCAGCTTGGTGGCGACAGGGGACACCGGGGAGCTGTTTTTT. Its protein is CASSLVATGDTGELFF.

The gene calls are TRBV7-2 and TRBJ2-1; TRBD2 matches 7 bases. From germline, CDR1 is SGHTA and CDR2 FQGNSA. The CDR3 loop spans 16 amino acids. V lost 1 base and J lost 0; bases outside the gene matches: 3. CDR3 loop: CASSLGTSPSYNEQFF. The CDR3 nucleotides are TGTGCCAGCAGCTTAGGGACTAGTCCCTCCTACAATGAGCAGTTCTTC.

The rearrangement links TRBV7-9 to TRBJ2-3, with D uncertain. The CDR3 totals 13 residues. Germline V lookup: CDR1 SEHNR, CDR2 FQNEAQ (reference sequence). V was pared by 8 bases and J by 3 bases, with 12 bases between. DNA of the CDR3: TGTGCCAGCGCCGGGTGGCTAACAGATACGCAGTATTTT. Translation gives CASAGWLTDTQYF. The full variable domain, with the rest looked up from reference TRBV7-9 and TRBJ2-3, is DTGVSQNPRHKITKRGQNVTFRCDPISEHNRLYWYRQTLGQGPEFLTYFQNEAQLEKSRLLSDRFSAERPKGSFSTLEIQRTEQGDSAMYLCASAGWLTDTQYFGPGTRLTVL.

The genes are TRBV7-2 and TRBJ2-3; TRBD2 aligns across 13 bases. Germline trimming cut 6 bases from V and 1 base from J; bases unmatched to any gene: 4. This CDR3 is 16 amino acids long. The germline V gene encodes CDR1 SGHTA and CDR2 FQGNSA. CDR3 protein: CASRTGTSGGTDTQYF. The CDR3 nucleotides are TGTGCCAGCAGGACCGGGACTAGCGGGGGCACAGATACGCAGTATTTT.

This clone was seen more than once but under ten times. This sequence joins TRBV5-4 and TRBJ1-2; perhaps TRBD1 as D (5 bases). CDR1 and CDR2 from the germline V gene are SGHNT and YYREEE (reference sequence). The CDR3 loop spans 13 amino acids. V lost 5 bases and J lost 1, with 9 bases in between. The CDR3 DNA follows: TGTGCCAGCAGACCCGACAGTAACTATGGCTACACCTTC. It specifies CASRPDSNYGYTF.

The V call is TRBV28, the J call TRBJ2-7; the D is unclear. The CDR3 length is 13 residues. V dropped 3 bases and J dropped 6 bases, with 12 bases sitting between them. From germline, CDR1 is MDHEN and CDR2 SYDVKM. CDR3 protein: CASSLVWSPEQYF. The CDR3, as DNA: TGTGCCAGCAGTTTGGTGTGGAGCCCCGAGCAGTACTTC.

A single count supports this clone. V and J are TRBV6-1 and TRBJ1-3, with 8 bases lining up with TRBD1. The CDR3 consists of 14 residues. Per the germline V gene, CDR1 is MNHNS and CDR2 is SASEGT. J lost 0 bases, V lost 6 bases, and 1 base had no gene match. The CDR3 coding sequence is TGTGCCAGCAGGACAGGGGACTCTGGAAACACCATATATTTT. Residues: CASRTGDSGNTIYF.